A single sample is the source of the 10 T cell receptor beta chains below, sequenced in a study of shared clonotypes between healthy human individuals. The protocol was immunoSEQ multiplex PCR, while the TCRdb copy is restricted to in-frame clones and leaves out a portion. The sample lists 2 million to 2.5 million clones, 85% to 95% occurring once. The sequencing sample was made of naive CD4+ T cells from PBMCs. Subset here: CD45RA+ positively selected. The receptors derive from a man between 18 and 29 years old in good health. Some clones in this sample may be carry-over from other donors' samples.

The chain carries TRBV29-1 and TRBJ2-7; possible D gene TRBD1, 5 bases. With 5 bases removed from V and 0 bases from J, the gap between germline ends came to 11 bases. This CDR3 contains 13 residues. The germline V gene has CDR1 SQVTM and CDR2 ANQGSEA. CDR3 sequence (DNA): TGCAGCGTTTTCGACAGTCGCTCCTACGAGCAGTACTTC. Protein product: CSVFDSRSYEQYF.

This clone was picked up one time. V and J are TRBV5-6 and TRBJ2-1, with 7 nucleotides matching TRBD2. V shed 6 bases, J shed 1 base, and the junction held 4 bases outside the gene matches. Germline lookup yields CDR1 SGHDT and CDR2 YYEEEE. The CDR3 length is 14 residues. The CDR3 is CASKKAGSYNEQFF. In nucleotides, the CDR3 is TGTGCCAGCAAAAAAGCGGGATCCTACAATGAGCAGTTCTTC. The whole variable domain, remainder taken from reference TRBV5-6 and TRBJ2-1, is DAGVTQSPTHLIKTRGQQVTLRCSPKSGHDTVSWYQQALGQGPQFIFQYYEEEERQRGNFPDRFSGHQFPNYSSELNVNALLLGDSALYLCASKKAGSYNEQFFGPGTRLTVL.

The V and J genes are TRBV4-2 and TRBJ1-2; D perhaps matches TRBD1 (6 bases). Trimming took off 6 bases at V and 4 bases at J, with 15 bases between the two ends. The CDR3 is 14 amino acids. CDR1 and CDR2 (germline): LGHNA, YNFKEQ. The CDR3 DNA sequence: TGTGCCAGCAGACCCGGACAGCTTCTCTATGGCTACACCTTC. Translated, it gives CASRPGQLLYGYTF.

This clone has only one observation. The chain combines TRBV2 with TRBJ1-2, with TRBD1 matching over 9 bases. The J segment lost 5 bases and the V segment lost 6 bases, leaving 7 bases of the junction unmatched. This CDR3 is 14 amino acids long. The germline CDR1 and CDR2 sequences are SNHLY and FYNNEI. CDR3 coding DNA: TGTGCCAGCAGACACAGGGGGCTGTGGTATGGCTACACCTTC. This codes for CASRHRGLWYGYTF.

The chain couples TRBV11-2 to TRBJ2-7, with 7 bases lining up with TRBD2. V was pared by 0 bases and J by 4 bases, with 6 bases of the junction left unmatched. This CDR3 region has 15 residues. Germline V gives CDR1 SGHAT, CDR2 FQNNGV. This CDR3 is CASSLDSAGVYEQYF. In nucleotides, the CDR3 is TGTGCCAGCAGCTTAGATTCTGCGGGAGTGTACGAGCAGTACTTC. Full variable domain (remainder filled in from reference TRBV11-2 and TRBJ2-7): EAGVAQSPRYKIIEKRQSVAFWCNPISGHATLYWYQQILGQGPKLLIQFQNNGVVDDSQLPKDRFSAERLKGVDSTLKIQPAKLEDSAVYLCASSLDSAGVYEQYFGPGTRLTVT.

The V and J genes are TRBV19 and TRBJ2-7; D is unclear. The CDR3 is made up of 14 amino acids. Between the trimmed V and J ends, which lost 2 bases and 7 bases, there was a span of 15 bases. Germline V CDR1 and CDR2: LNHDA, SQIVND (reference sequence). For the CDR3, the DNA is TGTGCCAGTAGTATAACCCCGGCCTTGGGGGAGCAGTACTTC. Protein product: CASSITPALGEQYF. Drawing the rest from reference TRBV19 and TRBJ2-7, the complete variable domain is DGGITQSPKYLFRKEGQNVTLSCEQNLNHDAMYWYRQDPGQGLRLIYYSQIVNDFQKGDIAEGYSVSREKKESFPLTVTSAQKNPTAFYLCASSITPALGEQYFGPGTRLTVT.

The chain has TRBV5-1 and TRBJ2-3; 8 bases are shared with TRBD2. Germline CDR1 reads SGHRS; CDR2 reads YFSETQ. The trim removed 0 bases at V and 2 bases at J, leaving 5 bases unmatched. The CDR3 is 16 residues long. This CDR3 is CASSLGLAITTDTQYF. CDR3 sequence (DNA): TGCGCCAGCAGCTTGGGACTAGCGATAACCACAGATACGCAGTATTTT.

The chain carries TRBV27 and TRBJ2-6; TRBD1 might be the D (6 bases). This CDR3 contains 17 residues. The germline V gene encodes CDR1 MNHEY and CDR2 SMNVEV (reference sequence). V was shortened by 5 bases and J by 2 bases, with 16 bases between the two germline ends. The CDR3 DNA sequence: TGTGCCAGCAGTCCGTTGTCAGGGGTGCCTGGGGCCAACGTCCTGACTTTC. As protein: CASSPLSGVPGANVLTF.

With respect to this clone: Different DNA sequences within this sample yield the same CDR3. CDR3 sequence reads: CSVARGTDTQYF. The CDR3 DNA reads as TGCAGCGTGGCCAGGGGAACAGATACGCAGTATTTT. This sequence joins TRBV29-1 and TRBJ2-3, with D perhaps TRBD1 (6 bases). The CDR3 contains 12 residues. Germline CDR1 SQVTM, CDR2 ANQGSEA. V lost 6 bases to trimming and J lost 3 bases, with 10 bases between them.

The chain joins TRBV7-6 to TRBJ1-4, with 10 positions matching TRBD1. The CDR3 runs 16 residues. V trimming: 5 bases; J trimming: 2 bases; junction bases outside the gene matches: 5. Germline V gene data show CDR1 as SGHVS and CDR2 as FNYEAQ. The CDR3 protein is CASSRTGGATNEKLFF. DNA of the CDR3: TGTGCCAGCAGCCGGACAGGGGGTGCGACTAATGAAAAACTGTTTTTT.